This paragraph covers one T cell receptor (beta chain) sequence. Its antigen is currently not known. The cohort was made up of several hundred healthy bone marrow donors. All cohort members were sampled while nominally healthy, although unrecorded immune exposures were likely present. The donor tested CMV seropositive, placing the donor among the roughly 300 seropositive members of the cohort. Every donor gave a peripheral blood sample, and the peripheral blood mononuclear cells from that sample were used for TCR beta sequencing. The Qiagen DNeasy Blood Extraction Kit was used to extract genomic DNA from the blood cell samples. This sample is drawn from a study of cytomegalovirus exposure and HLA in healthy donors (dated by TCRdb to about 2017). Regarding the study in general: In an earlier analysis of under 600 of the donors, about 270 Gb of sequence data and about 110 million unique TCR beta sequences from roughly 180 million T cells were reported. An early release that covered about 640 HLA-typed donors contained around 330 gigabases of sequencing data and around 85 million unique TCR sequences. Of the 300 to 500 genotyped donors, more than 75% were placed in the genetic ancestry cluster associated with self-reported Caucasian donors. The study aimed to test whether cataloging public T cell receptors could reveal signatures of past pathogen exposure. Using immunosequencing, the study profiled T cell repertoires from about 610 subjects and related those repertoires to cytomegalovirus serostatus. In addition to the first cohort of approximately 650 subjects, a separate validation cohort of 120 different subjects was used. The study combined high-throughput TCR immunosequencing, statistical association of individual TCRs with disease status, and machine learning to predict cytomegalovirus infection status. A later analysis re-analyzed previously published TCR beta repertoires from roughly 690 donors and added high-resolution HLA genotyping to study TCR occurrence patterns. The later analysis used no new phenotypic data to find candidate immune exposures, relying instead on TCR beta sequences and their occurrence across donors. In an earlier analysis of 587 of the donors, high-throughput TCR beta sequencing was used to judge whether each TCR beta V gene segment behaved as functional or pseudogenic. Donor age, sex, ethnicity and CMV serostatus were compiled alongside the repertoire data. Genome-wide SNP genotypes for about 60% of the roughly 670 donors were used in a later genetic analysis, which treated that subset as a discovery cohort. All discovery cohort repertoires had been generated using a single sequencing platform. HLA typing covered class I and class II loci at four-digit resolution. The number of typed donors differed by locus: about 620-640 for A, B, C, DRB1 and DQB1; approximately 530 for DQA1; around 580 for DPA1; and 450 to 480 for DPB1. Because of strong linkage in the cohort, five DR-DQ haplotypes were treated as single units for association and clustering. Among 350 to 400 genotyped donors of the cohort, an average of about 240,000 unique TCR beta nucleotide sequences were sequenced per donor, around 20% of them non-productive. What the work shows at the level of the full study, not this receptor alone: Some IMGT-functional V segments, including TRBV6-2 and TRBV6-3, could not be distinguished by the 87-base-pair reads and were therefore excluded. According to the authors, the approach could potentially be generalized to other disease states and immunological phenotypes. A later analysis reported that several top co-occurrence clusters appeared linked to parvovirus B19, influenza, CMV and Epstein-Barr virus. A later analysis found that most CMV-associated TCR beta chains appeared HLA-restricted, with HLA associations seemingly driven largely by CMV exposure. Correlated functional status among segregating V segments might be attributable to linkage disequilibrium, but an unknown experimental factor could not be ruled out. When HLA alleles, especially DR and DQ, strongly co-occurred, TCR associations were difficult to assign to individual alleles. Cytomegalovirus status was reported to be diagnosed by the classifier with high specificity and sensitivity in both the original and validation cohorts. In vitro tests confirmed that a few of the cytomegalovirus-associated TCR beta chains recognize cytomegalovirus antigens. While some public TCRs were present in many individuals, most TCR sequences turned up only very rarely across donors. In a later analysis, HLA-associated TCR beta chains were found to be more clonally expanded and to have lower generation probabilities than equally common non-associated chains. Specific HLA alleles were associated with roughly 16,000 TCR beta sequences at a false discovery rate of 0.05 in a later analysis. V-gene and J-gene trimming of TCR beta chains was associated with a missense DCLRE1C variant in a later genetic analysis, and the association was replicated in an independent cohort. The study listed 170 or so TCR beta chains as associated with cytomegalovirus. Sequencing depth was assumed to be roughly uniform across donors in the presence/absence analyses, though that assumption may not hold. For the cohort, immune exposure information was limited to CMV serostatus. In this cohort, only TCR beta chains were sequenced, and detectable features were limited by the absence of alpha or paired-chain data. In a later genetic analysis, fewer N-insertions in productive TCRs were reported among donors in an Asian-associated ancestry cluster than the roughly 640-donor mean. An earlier analysis of approximately 570 of the donors showed that most TCR beta V segments appeared in productive rearrangements either about 87% or about 30% of the time, which broadly matched IMGT annotations. A cluster of highly shared sequence variants was judged likely to be a technical artifact of the sequencing pipeline. HLA typing was unavailable for some donors at each locus, so association tests used only the typed subset. Approximately 18 rarely observed V segments, including chromosome 9 orphons, were excluded from the earlier analysis of approximately 500 of the donors because counts were too low. A further reported finding was that TCR beta sequences accurately predicted the HLA-A and HLA-B alleles for most subjects in the first cohort. A later analysis found that TCR association rates varied across HLA loci, with DRB1 alleles showing the most associated TCRs and HLA-C alleles the fewest.

The CDR1 and CDR2 encoded by the germline V gene are SGHTA and FQGNSA. V loses 5 bases at its end and J loses 9 bases; junction bases beyond the gene matches: 7. The CDR3 runs 13 residues from the cysteine to the phenylalanine. The sequence is cut down to CDR3 DNA, 39 bases in frame from base 1. The method was the immunoSEQ multiplex PCR assay. For the multiplex PCR, a mixture combining 60 forward primers for TCR Vbeta segments and 13 reverse primers for TCR Jbeta segments was used. Amplification of the CDR3 region of rearranged TCR beta genes was performed with a multiplex PCR assay on genomic DNA. The Illumina HiSeq System was used to sequence the amplified TCR beta libraries as 87-base-pair reads. Regarding the original processing steps: A later analysis counted some 74 million unique TCR beta chains across the approximately 700 repertoires, and 9 million to 14 million of these chains were shared by at least two donors. A nearest-neighbor algorithm error-corrected the raw reads and collapsed the reads into unique sequences, merging closely related sequences to remove PCR and sequencing errors. CDR3 sequences were aligned to IMGT reference sequences to assign V, D and J gene segments. For a sequence to be retained, at least a six-nucleotide match to both a V gene segment and a J gene segment was required. A rearrangement counted as productive if the CDR3 had no stop codons and remained in frame with V and J, and every other rearrangement counted as non-productive. CDR3 was defined according to IMGT convention as the region running from the second conserved V-encoded cysteine to the conserved J-encoded phenylalanine. The earlier analysis of about 590 of the donors excluded sequences that lacked an unambiguous match to a single V gene segment. An earlier analysis of around 600 of the donors classified V segments as functional when productive rearrangements were above 56.7% and as segregating when the standard deviation between donors was above 5%. To diagnose cytomegalovirus status from the catalog of TCR beta chain sequences, a statistical classification framework was built. In a later analysis, V and J genes were assigned by comparing TCR nucleotide sequences against IMGT/GENE-DB human TR gene sequences. The TCRdist pipeline was used in a later analysis to assign CDR3 sequences and most-parsimonious VDJ recombination scenarios. In a later analysis, each TCR beta chain was defined by its CDR3 amino acid sequence together with its V-gene family, and reads without a unique V-gene family were excluded. In a later analysis, fewer than 600 highly shared, low-generation-probability nucleotide sequences were removed to address suspected cross-contamination and a sequencing artifact. A later analysis calculated a clonal expansion index for each public chain from normalized within-repertoire ranks of inferred template counts. A later analysis computed generation probabilities with a VDJ recombination model fitted to out-of-frame rearrangements, and checked the results against IGoR. Hypergeometric tests were used in a later analysis to score TCR-TCR, TCR-HLA and TCR-CMV co-occurrence, with a repertoire-size bias correction applied to the TCR pairs. To estimate false discovery rates, a later analysis permuted the HLA or CMV assignments 20 times. A later analysis grouped co-occurring TCRs with DBSCAN, adding TCRdist sequence similarity when clustering within HLA-allele-positive subsets. Repertoires with fewer than 30,000 or more than 120,000 public chains were left out of co-occurrence clustering, as were a handful of repertoires with anomalous nucleotide sharing. TCRdb mirrors the immuneACCESS table, restricted to in-frame sequences. Some clones are absent from its copies; in checked studies, under half trace to an unresolved V gene, and the reason for the others is unknown. The V and J calls and the clone size are those of that table, but D and trimming were determined from the DNA. The table for this sample shows about 200,000 clones. The ten biggest clones cover about 1% of the sample.

The receptor comes from a woman between 25 and 40 years old in good health and CMV-seropositive. The sequence joins TRBV7-2 to TRBJ2-4; 7 bases in the junction line up with TRBD1. The sample taken for sequencing was PBMCs. The CDR3 sequence is CASSPDRDSIQYF. The nucleotide sequence is given as TGTGCCAGCAGCCCCGACAGGGATAGCATTCAGTACTTC.